The TCR beta chain under discussion was sequenced for a study of identical twins. Germline V gene sequence: CDR1 SGHTA, CDR2 FQGNSA. The CDR3 is 11 amino acids. Deletions cut 11 bases from V and 0 bases from J, with 6 bases between. This clonotype was counted between two and nine times. From the 5' RACE reads, TCRdb called clonotypes with MiXCR, one entry per CDR3 protein. The table lists some 760,000 distinct CDR3 sequences, around a sixth of them singletons, with less than 15% in the top ten. The sample was also reused in another study, on T cells expressing NK-cell markers.

The receptor comes from a woman between 18 and 29 years old in good health. The chain couples TRBV7-2 to TRBJ2-3, with D perhaps given as TRBD1 or TRBD2 (5 bases each). The sample consisted of PBMCs. The CDR3 sequence is CAEGSTDTQYF. The DNA for the CDR3 is TGTGCCGAGGGGAGCACAGATACGCAGTATTTT.